This TCR beta chain was sequenced for a study of T cell repertoires in cytomegalovirus infection. TCRdb recomputed calls from the reads with MiXCR, one row per CDR3 protein. The sample lists some 280,000 distinct CDR3 sequences, roughly 15% occurring once. V was clipped by 4 bases and J by 1 base; unmatched bases: 6. Germline lookup yields CDR1 DFQATT and CDR2 SNEGSKA (reference sequence). The CDR3 totals 14 residues. This sequence originates from a human donor in good health (CMV status not recorded). Some clones in this sample may be carry-over from other donors' samples. The sequencing sample was made of PBMCs. The V gene is TRBV20-1, the J gene TRBJ1-1; 7 bases agree with TRBD1. CDR3 amino acids: CSAKGGLQNTEAFF. The CDR3 region has the DNA TGCAGTGCTAAAGGGGGCTTGCAGAACACTGAAGCTTTCTTT.